This TCR beta chain appears in the sequencing data of a study of blood T cell repertoires in COVID-19. Study overall: Acute-phase and convalescent COVID-19 samples originated in the United States, Italy and Spain.

Measured with immunoSEQ multiplex PCR; TCRdb has only the in-frame clones, and not every one. The data show about 180,000 clones, with 75% to 85% seen just once and 1.5% held by the top ten. Trimming took 0 bases from V and 3 from J; bases not matched to a gene: 5. Germline lookup yields CDR1 LGHNA and CDR2 YSLEER. This CDR3 is 16 amino acids long. The sequenced sample consisted of peripheral blood. The rearrangement uses TRBV4-3 and TRBJ2-1, with 7 bases identical to TRBD2. The clonotype was recovered from a human donor in a cohort sampled during active COVID-19. CDR3 region: CASSQDQSSGYNEQFF. CDR3 sequence (DNA): TGCGCCAGCAGCCAAGATCAATCTAGCGGCTACAATGAGCAGTTCTTC.